Presented here are 2 T cell receptor beta chains from one specimen sequenced in a study of T cell repertoires in cytomegalovirus infection. TCRdb itself ran the reads through MiXCR, one entry per CDR3 protein. Of around 450,000 distinct CDR3 sequences listed, around 32% were seen once; the top ten hold 12% to 15%. The sample was PBMCs. The receptors here all came from a human donor in good health (CMV status not recorded). Some clones in this sample may be carry-over from other donors' samples.

This clonotype was observed many times. This chain connects TRBV7-8 to TRBJ1-5; 7 bases agree with TRBD1. The V segment lost 4 bases and the J segment 9 bases; nucleotides outside the gene matches: 15. The CDR3 contains 16 residues. Germline values: CDR1 SGHVS, CDR2 FQNEAQ. The CDR3 region has the DNA TGTGCCAGCAGCTCATACCGGGACAGCCTAAGGGGGCCCCAGCATTTT. It specifies CASSSYRDSLRGPQHF.

This chain connects TRBV6-6 to TRBJ2-4, with D maybe TRBD2 (5 bases). Between the trimmed V and J ends, which lost 6 bases and 6 bases, there was a span of 12 bases. The CDR3 has 13 residues. The germline V gene encodes CDR1 MNHNY and CDR2 SVGAGI (reference sequence). The CDR3 sequence: CASSGGSGNIQYF. The CDR3, as DNA: TGTGCCAGCAGCGGAGGATCTGGAAACATTCAGTACTTC.